This T cell receptor (beta chain) was recovered during a study of post-analysis software for immune sequencing data. Tagging with unique molecular identifiers was a feature of the TCR beta cDNA libraries. Each batch of roughly 1 to 11 million T cells produced hundreds of thousands of cDNA molecules. Each CDR3 protein gets one entry after TCRdb re-called the PCR reads with MiXCR. The repertoire holds roughly 730,000 distinct CDR3 sequences, roughly 29% seen once, with approximately 0.6% in the top ten. Findings and caveats of the study: Normalized Chao1 diversity in multiple sclerosis patients fell significantly below that of controls. F-measure co-clustering was strong for batch-matched samples.

Points on this clonotype: Its antigen is currently unknown.

Material for sequencing was blood. The origin of this receptor is a girl under 18 with multiple sclerosis.

CDR3: CASRPSTGSKNIQYF. The CDR3 region has the DNA TGTGCCAGCAGGCCGTCAACCGGGTCCAAAAACATTCAGTACTTC. The rearrangement joins TRBV5-6 to TRBJ2-4; D gene unclear. There are 15 residues in the CDR3. The germline gives CDR1 SGHDT, CDR2 YYEEEE. V shed 5 bases and J shed 2 bases, with 14 bases lying between them.